This T cell receptor (beta chain) was captured in a study of cytomegalovirus exposure and HLA in healthy donors. Findings and limits, study-wide: There were some public TCRs occurring in many donors, but most TCR sequences were rare. In a later analysis, TCR beta V- and J-gene trimming showed a link to a missense DCLRE1C variant. Within a later analysis, the majority of CMV-associated TCR beta chains appeared HLA-restricted. There were a few CMV-associated chains whose specificity for CMV antigens was confirmed in vitro.

The PCR had 60 Vbeta and 13 Jbeta primers. Clones were sequenced by immunoSEQ multiplex PCR, and TCRdb holds only the in-frame ones, with some missing. The sample shows some 120,000 clones, over 60% of them seen only once. Worth noting for this clone: Antigen: not known. Germline and junction disagree at one end, which may indicate a read error.

Germline values: CDR1 SGHRS, CDR2 YFSETQ. The CDR3 is made up of 14 amino acids. V is TRBV5-1 and J is TRBJ1-2; D call uncertain. This clonotype was sampled from a man under 40 in good health and CMV-seropositive. The sequenced sample was PBMCs. The CDR3 nucleotides are TGCGCCAGCAGCTTGGAAACCCCTAACTATGGCTACCCCTTC. Amino acid sequence: CASSLETPNYGYPF.